Below are 29 T cell receptor beta chains sequenced from a single sample in a study of T cell responses to AZD1222 COVID-19 vaccine. Clones were read by immunoSEQ multiplex PCR, and TCRdb kept only the in-frame ones, dropping some. This table has about 150,000 clones, 90% to 95% appearing once. The sequences come from peripheral blood, collected on day 0 of AZD1222 vaccination. The receptors shown here come from an adult in good health.

The sample holds one count of this clone. Additional DNA sequences in this sample encode the identical CDR3. The rearrangement joins TRBV13 to TRBJ2-7; 8 bases map to TRBD1. V lost 0 bases to trimming and J lost 6 bases; unmatched junction nucleotides: 1. CDR1 PRHDT and CDR2 FYEKMQ come from the germline V gene (reference sequence). This CDR3 has 13 residues. The CDR3 DNA reads as TGTGCCAGCAGCTTAGGCACAGGGGGCGAGCAGTACTTC. Protein: CASSLGTGGEQYF.

V usage is TRBV6-5 and J usage is TRBJ1-1; D is uncertain. The germline V gene has CDR1 MNHEY and CDR2 SVGAGI. This CDR3 has 13 amino acids. V was shortened by 6 bases and J by 0 bases, with 8 bases between the two germline ends. The DNA of the CDR3 is TGTGCCAGCAGCTCATTCATGAACACTGAAGCTTTCTTT. Its protein product is CASSSFMNTEAFF.

This chain connects TRBV28 to TRBJ2-3, with 10 nucleotides matching TRBD2. The germline V gene encodes CDR1 MDHEN and CDR2 SYDVKM. The CDR3 loop spans 15 amino acids. With 3 bases clipped from V and 3 bases from J, the junction kept 3 bases outside the gene matches. CDR3 region: CASSFVAGGTDTQYF. In DNA, the CDR3 is TGTGCCAGCAGTTTCGTAGCGGGAGGAACAGATACGCAGTATTTT.

The gene calls are TRBV19 and TRBJ1-4; D remains unclear. CDR1 is LNHDA and CDR2 is SQIVND in the germline V gene (reference sequence). V lost 7 bases, J lost 2 bases, and 8 bases lay in between. The CDR3 runs to 13 residues. The CDR3 DNA reads TGTGCCAGTACTGAGATTACTAATGAAAAACTGTTTTTT. Residues: CASTEITNEKLFF.

This clone was found a few times. In DNA, the CDR3 is TGTGCCAGCAGCTTGGCCGGGCCAGCCACTGAAGCTTTCTTT. Its protein is CASSLAGPATEAFF. The chain recombines TRBV5-6 with TRBJ1-1; no definite D call. This CDR3 is 14 amino acids long. Trimming left V 0 bases short and J 4 bases short, with 10 bases between. CDR1 and CDR2 from the germline V gene are SGHDT and YYEEEE.

V and J are TRBV11-3 and TRBJ1-1; unclear D gene. The length of the CDR3 is 12 residues. Trimming cost V 2 bases and J 6 bases, with 7 bases left between them. CDR1 SGHNT and CDR2 YENEEA come from the germline V gene. The DNA of the CDR3 is TGTGCCAGCAGCTTATATCTCGCTGAAGCTTTCTTT. Translated: CASSLYLAEAFF.

The chain has TRBV29-1 and TRBJ2-7, with D possibly being TRBD1 or TRBD2 (5 bases each). CDR1 and CDR2 (germline): SQVTM, ANQGSEA. Trimming cost V 0 bases and J 2 bases, with 14 bases left between them. This CDR3 is built from 15 residues. CDR3 sequence: CSVEDSGAAPYEQYF. The CDR3 DNA follows: TGCAGCGTTGAAGATTCCGGGGCTGCTCCCTACGAGCAGTACTTC.

This clone was picked up one time. The chain couples TRBV6-5 to TRBJ2-1; weak D call: TRBD2 (6 bases). The CDR3 is 12 amino acids. Deletions cut 8 bases from V and 9 bases from J, with 14 bases between. Germline V gene lookup returns CDR1 MNHEY and CDR2 SVGAGI. The CDR3 here is CASGGGKREQFF. In DNA form, the CDR3 reads TGTGCCAGCGGAGGCGGGAAGCGTGAGCAGTTCTTC.

CDR3 sequence reads: CASSLWQLEAFF. The CDR3 region has the DNA TGTGCCAGCAGTTTATGGCAGCTAGAAGCTTTCTTT. The genes are TRBV28 and TRBJ1-1; D ambiguous. CDR1 is MDHEN and CDR2 is SYDVKM in the germline V gene. The CDR3 extends over 12 amino acids. The germline V and J ends were trimmed by 0 bases and 8 bases, with 7 bases remaining between them.

V is TRBV12-5 and J is TRBJ1-1, with unresolved D. Trimming removed 7 bases from V and 6 bases from J, with 12 bases in between. The CDR3 has 12 residues. Germline lookup yields CDR1 LGHNT and CDR2 FRNRAP. The CDR3 protein is CASAPRGAEAFF. The CDR3 DNA is TGTGCTAGTGCCCCCCGGGGAGCTGAAGCTTTCTTT.

CDR3 sequence reads: CASSQRRLGDEQFF. The CDR3 DNA follows: TGTGCCAGCAGTCAACGGCGTTTAGGCGATGAGCAGTTCTTC. The chain joins TRBV6-5 to TRBJ2-1, with D unresolved. The V gene lost 5 bases and the J gene lost 8 bases, with 16 bases spanning the gap. Per the germline V gene, CDR1 is MNHEY and CDR2 is SVGAGI. The length of the CDR3 is 14 residues.

The chain uses TRBV5-6 and TRBJ1-3; a weak D match, TRBD1 (5 bases). The CDR3 covers 15 residues. The V gene lost 1 base and the J gene lost 3 bases, with 11 bases spanning the gap. From germline, CDR1 is SGHDT and CDR2 YYEEEE. DNA of the CDR3: TGTGCCAGCAGCTTGTTTCCAGGGTTTGGAAACACCATATATTTT. Translated: CASSLFPGFGNTIYF.

The V call is TRBV7-9, the J call TRBJ1-4; no clear D. The CDR3 spans 12 residues. In germline, CDR1 is SEHNR, CDR2 FQNEAQ (reference sequence). V dropped 7 bases and J dropped 11 bases, with 14 bases sitting between them. The CDR3 DNA reads TGTGCCAGCACCCCGGGTTCCGGGAAACTGTTTTTT. Protein: CASTPGSGKLFF.

This rearrangement joins TRBV6-5 to TRBJ1-5; no definite D call. The CDR3 covers 14 residues. V shed 0 bases and J shed 5 bases, with 8 bases lying between them. The germline V gene encodes CDR1 MNHEY and CDR2 SVGAGI. The CDR3 sequence is CASSYSPRDQPQHF. The DNA for the CDR3 is TGTGCCAGCAGTTACTCGCCCAGAGATCAGCCCCAGCATTTT.

The chain uses TRBV6-2 or TRBV6-3 and TRBJ2-1; D remains unclear. CDR3 length: 12 amino acids. V lost 6 bases and J 1 base, leaving 4 bases between the germline ends. CDR1 is MNHEY, CDR2 SVGEGT, per germline. This CDR3 is CASSFSYNEQFF. The CDR3, as DNA: TGTGCCAGCAGCTTTTCCTACAATGAGCAGTTCTTC.

V usage is TRBV6-5 and J usage is TRBJ2-3, with 7 bases matching TRBD1. The CDR3 runs 14 residues. The V and J ends lost 6 bases and 1 base, in that order; junction bases with no gene match: 4. The V gene's germline CDR1 is MNHEY and CDR2 SVGAGI. The CDR3 nucleotides are TGTGCCAGCAGCCTGGGGACAGGCACAGATACGCAGTATTTT. This sequence encodes CASSLGTGTDTQYF.

J is TRBJ1-1 and V is TRBV5-6; D is ambiguous. From germline, CDR1 is SGHDT and CDR2 YYEEEE. V was pared by 4 bases and J by 2 bases, with 9 bases between. This CDR3 region has 13 residues. CDR3 protein: CASSPGGNTEAFF. The CDR3 region has the DNA TGTGCCAGCAGCCCCGGCGGTAACACTGAAGCTTTCTTT. Complete variable domain (other parts from reference TRBV5-6 and TRBJ1-1): DAGVTQSPTHLIKTRGQQVTLRCSPKSGHDTVSWYQQALGQGPQFIFQYYEEEERQRGNFPDRFSGHQFPNYSSELNVNALLLGDSALYLCASSPGGNTEAFFGQGTRLTVV.

This chain connects TRBV19 to TRBJ1-2; D is undetermined. The CDR3 is 16 residues long. Trimming stripped 6 bases from V and 2 bases from J, with 19 bases between. Germline lookup yields CDR1 LNHDA and CDR2 SQIVND (reference sequence). CDR3 residues: CASRFPQGTENYGYTF. The CDR3 DNA follows: TGTGCCAGTAGGTTCCCCCAAGGTACAGAAAACTATGGCTACACCTTC.

This chain uses TRBV21-1 with TRBJ1-1; the DNA was not compared with TRBD1, the D call given in the table. TRBV21-1 is marked as a pseudogene. This CDR3 has 14 residues. The CDR3 DNA reads TGTGCCAGCAGCAAAATACGACAGAACACTGAAGCTTTCTTT. Its protein product is CASSKIRQNTEAFF.

V gene TRBV28 combines with J gene TRBJ2-1; the match to TRBD2 covers 12 bases. CDR1 MDHEN and CDR2 SYDVKM come from the germline V gene. With 0 bases clipped from V and 10 bases from J, the junction kept 10 bases outside the gene matches. The CDR3 is 17 residues long. CDR3 protein: CASSLWSLAGGPGEQFF. CDR3 in DNA: TGTGCCAGCAGTTTATGGTCCCTAGCGGGAGGGCCAGGGGAGCAGTTCTTC.

This clone was seen a single time. The V and J genes are TRBV6-4 and TRBJ2-5, with 7 bases that match TRBD2. The CDR3 spans 16 residues. J gave up 5 bases and V 0 bases, and 9 bases lay outside the gene matches. Germline V CDR1 and CDR2: MRHNA, SNTAGT. CDR3 residues: CASSDSLAEVEETQYF. CDR3 nucleotides: TGTGCCAGCAGTGACTCCCTAGCGGAGGTCGAGGAGACCCAGTACTTC.

This clone was seen a single time. The gene calls are TRBV5-1 and TRBJ2-7; D gene ambiguous. This CDR3 region has 12 residues. Trimming stripped 0 bases from V and 7 bases from J, with 8 bases between. Germline values: CDR1 SGHRS, CDR2 YFSETQ. The chain's CDR3 is CASSLEWGEQYF. In DNA form, the CDR3 reads TGCGCCAGCAGCTTGGAGTGGGGTGAGCAGTACTTC. Filled out from reference TRBV5-1 and TRBJ2-7, the complete variable domain reads KAGVTQTPRYLIKTRGQQVTLSCSPISGHRSVSWYQQTPGQGLQFLFEYFSETQRNKGNFPGRFSGRQFSNSRSEMNVSTLELGDSALYLCASSLEWGEQYFGPGTRLTVT.

V gene TRBV5-1 combines with J gene TRBJ2-3; D may be TRBD1 (6 bases). This CDR3 is built from 16 residues. The germline V gene encodes CDR1 SGHRS and CDR2 YFSETQ. V dropped 4 bases and J dropped 0 bases, with 15 bases sitting between them. CDR3 residues: CASSPTLQGSTDTQYF. The CDR3 DNA reads TGCGCCAGCAGCCCTACCCTGCAGGGGAGCACAGATACGCAGTATTTT.

V and J are TRBV18 and TRBJ1-1, with 7 bases that match TRBD1. Trimming cost V 3 bases and J 1 base; bases outside gene matches: 8. The CDR3 is 16 amino acids. Germline V lookup: CDR1 KGHSH, CDR2 LQKENI. Written as DNA, the CDR3 is TGTGCCAGCTCACCGCGTTGGGACAGCCCGAACACTGAAGCTTTCTTT. Translation gives CASSPRWDSPNTEAFF.

The V gene is TRBV24-1, the J gene TRBJ2-3; TRBD2 might be the D (7 bases). The V end was cut by 3 bases, the J end by 4 bases, with 16 bases between. This CDR3 comprises 16 residues. Germline CDR1 and CDR2: KGHDR and SFDVKD. This CDR3 reads CATSDPLGGAADTQYF. The CDR3 DNA reads as TGTGCCACCAGTGATCCACTAGGGGGGGCCGCAGATACGCAGTATTTT.

V and J are TRBV6-5 and TRBJ2-5, with D tentatively TRBD1 (5 bases). The CDR3 runs 13 residues. CDR1 is MNHEY and CDR2 is SVGAGI in the germline V gene. Trimming left V 6 bases short and J 0 bases short, with 8 bases between. The CDR3 nucleotides are TGTGCCAGCAGCAGGACATACCAAGAGACCCAGTACTTC. Encoded protein: CASSRTYQETQYF.

This chain joins TRBV7-2 and TRBJ1-2; D may be TRBD1 (5 bases). Trimming removed 4 bases at V and 8 bases at J, with 14 bases between. The V gene's germline CDR1 is SGHTA and CDR2 FQGNSA. CDR3 length: 13 residues. The CDR3 DNA sequence: TGTGCCAGCAGCTCCAGGGCCGAGGGAGGCTACACCTTC. Translation gives CASSSRAEGGYTF.

In its sample, this clone was seen a few times. The rearrangement links TRBV19 to TRBJ1-1; D unresolved. Trimming removed 6 bases at V and 1 base at J, with 6 bases between. The germline CDR1 and CDR2 sequences are LNHDA and SQIVND (reference sequence). The CDR3 spans 12 residues. The CDR3 DNA reads as TGTGCCAGTAGGCAGTGGAACACTGAAGCTTTCTTT. The encoded protein is CASRQWNTEAFF.

CDR3 in DNA: TGCGCCAGCACCACCGGGACAGGGGTCGAGCAGTACTTC. Its translation: CASTTGTGVEQYF. The V gene is TRBV5-1, the J gene TRBJ2-7; 10 positions match TRBD1. V lost 6 bases, J lost 6 bases, and 6 bases stayed unmatched. This CDR3 comprises 13 residues. Germline V gene data show CDR1 as SGHRS and CDR2 as YFSETQ.